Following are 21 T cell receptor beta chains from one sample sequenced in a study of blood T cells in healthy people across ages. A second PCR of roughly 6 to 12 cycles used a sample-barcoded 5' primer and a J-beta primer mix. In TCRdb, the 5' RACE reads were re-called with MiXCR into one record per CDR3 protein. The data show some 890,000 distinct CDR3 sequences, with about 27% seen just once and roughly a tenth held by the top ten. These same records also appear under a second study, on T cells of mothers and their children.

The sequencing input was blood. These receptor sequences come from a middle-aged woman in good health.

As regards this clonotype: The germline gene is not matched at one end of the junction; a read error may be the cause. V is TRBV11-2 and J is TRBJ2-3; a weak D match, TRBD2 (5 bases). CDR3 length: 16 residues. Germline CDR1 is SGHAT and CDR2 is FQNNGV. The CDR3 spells CASSYPNVGGTNTQYF. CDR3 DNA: TGTGCCAGCAGCTACCCGAACGTTGGAGGCACAAATACGCAGTATTTT.

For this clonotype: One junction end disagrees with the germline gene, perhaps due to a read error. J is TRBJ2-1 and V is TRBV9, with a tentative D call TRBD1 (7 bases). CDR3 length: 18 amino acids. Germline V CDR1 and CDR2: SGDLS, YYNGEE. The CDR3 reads CASSVSPTPGGNYNEQVF. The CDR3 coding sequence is TGTGCCAGCAGCGTATCCCCAACCCCAGGGGGGAACTACAATGAGCAGGTCTTC.

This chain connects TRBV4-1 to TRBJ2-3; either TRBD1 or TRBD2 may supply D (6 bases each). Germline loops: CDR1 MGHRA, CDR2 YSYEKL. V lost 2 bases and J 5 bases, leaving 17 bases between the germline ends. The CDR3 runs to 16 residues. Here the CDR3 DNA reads TGCGCCAGCAGCCAACCACCCGGGGGCCGGGGAGATACGCAGTATTTT. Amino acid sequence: CASSQPPGGRGDTQYF.

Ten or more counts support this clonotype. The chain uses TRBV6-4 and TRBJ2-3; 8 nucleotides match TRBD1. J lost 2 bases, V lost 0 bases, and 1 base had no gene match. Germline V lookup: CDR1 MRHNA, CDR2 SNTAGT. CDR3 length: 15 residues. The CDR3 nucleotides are TGTGCCAGCAGTGACTCGGACAGGGACACAGATACGCAGTATTTT. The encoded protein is CASSDSDRDTDTQYF.

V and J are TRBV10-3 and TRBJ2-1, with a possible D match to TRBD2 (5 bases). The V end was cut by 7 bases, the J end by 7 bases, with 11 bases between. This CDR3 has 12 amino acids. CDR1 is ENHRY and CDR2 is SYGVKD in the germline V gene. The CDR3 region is CAIIGRSNEQFF. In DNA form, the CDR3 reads TGTGCCATCATAGGGAGAAGTAATGAGCAGTTCTTC.

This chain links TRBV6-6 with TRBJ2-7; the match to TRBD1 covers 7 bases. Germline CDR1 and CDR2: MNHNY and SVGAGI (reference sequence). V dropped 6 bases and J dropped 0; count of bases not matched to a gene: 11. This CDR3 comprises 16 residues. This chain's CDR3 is CASRSRGQSASYEQYF. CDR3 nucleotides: TGTGCCAGCAGGTCACGGGGACAGAGCGCCTCCTACGAGCAGTACTTC.

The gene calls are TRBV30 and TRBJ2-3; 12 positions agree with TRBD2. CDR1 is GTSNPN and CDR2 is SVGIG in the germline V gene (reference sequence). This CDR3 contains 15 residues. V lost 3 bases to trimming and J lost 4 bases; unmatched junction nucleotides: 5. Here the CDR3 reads CAWRPTSGGPDTQYF. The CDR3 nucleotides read TGTGCCTGGAGACCGACTAGCGGGGGTCCAGATACGCAGTATTTT.

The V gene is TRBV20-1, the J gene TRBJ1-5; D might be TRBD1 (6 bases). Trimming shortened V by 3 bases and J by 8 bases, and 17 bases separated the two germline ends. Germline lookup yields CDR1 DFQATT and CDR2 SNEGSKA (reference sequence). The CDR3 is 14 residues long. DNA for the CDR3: TGCAGTGCTAGTAGGGCCAGGGGAAATGAGCCCCAGCATTTT. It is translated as CSASRARGNEPQHF.

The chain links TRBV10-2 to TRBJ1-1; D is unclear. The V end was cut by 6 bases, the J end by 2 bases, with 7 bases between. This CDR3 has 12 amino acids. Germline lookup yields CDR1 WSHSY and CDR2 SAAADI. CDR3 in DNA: TGCGCCAGCAGAGCGTCTAACACTGAAGCTTTCTTT. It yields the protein CASRASNTEAFF.

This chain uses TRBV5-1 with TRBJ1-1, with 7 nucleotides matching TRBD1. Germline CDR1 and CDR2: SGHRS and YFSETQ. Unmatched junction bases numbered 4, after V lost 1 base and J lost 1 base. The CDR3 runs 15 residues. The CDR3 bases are TGCGCCAGCAGCTTGACGGGACAGCAGAACACTGAAGCTTTCTTT. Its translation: CASSLTGQQNTEAFF.

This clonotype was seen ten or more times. DNA of the CDR3: TGTGCCAGCAGTTTGTATTTAGCCTACGAGCAGTACTTC. Its protein is CASSLYLAYEQYF. The genes are TRBV12-3 or TRBV12-4 and TRBJ2-7; D unresolved. This CDR3 has 13 residues. Trimming left V 3 bases short and J 2 bases short, with 8 bases between.

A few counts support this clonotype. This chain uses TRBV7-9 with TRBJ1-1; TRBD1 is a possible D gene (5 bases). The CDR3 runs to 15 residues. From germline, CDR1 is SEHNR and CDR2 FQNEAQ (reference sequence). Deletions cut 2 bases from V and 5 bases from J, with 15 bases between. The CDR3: CASSLTQGRGTEAFF. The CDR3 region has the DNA TGTGCCAGCAGCTTAACCCAGGGACGCGGAACTGAAGCTTTCTTT.

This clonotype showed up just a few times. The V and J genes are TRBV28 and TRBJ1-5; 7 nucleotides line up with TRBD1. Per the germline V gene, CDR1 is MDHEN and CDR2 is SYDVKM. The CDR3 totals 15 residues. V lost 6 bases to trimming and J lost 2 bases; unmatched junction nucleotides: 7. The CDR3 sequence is CASSPSTGRNQPQHF. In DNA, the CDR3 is TGTGCCAGCAGCCCATCGACAGGGCGCAATCAGCCCCAGCATTTT.

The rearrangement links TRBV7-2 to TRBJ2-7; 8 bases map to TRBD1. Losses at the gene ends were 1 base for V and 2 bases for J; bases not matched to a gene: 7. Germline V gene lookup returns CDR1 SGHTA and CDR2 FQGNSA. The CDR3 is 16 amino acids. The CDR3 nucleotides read TGTGCCAGCAGCTTAGGAGGGACAGGTGCAGCCTACGAGCAGTACTTC. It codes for CASSLGGTGAAYEQYF.

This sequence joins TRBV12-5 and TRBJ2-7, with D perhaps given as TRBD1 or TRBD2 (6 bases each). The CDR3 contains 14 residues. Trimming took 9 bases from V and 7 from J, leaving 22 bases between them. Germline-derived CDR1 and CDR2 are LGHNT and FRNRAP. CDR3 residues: CARDPVGGYNEQYF. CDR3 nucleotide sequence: TGTGCTAGAGATCCAGTGGGGGGCTACAATGAGCAGTACTTC.

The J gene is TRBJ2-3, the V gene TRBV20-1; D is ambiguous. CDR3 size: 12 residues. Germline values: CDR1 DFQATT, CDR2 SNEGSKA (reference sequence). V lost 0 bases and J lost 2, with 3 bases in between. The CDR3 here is CSARDHTDTQYF. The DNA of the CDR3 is TGCAGTGCTAGAGACCACACAGATACGCAGTATTTT.

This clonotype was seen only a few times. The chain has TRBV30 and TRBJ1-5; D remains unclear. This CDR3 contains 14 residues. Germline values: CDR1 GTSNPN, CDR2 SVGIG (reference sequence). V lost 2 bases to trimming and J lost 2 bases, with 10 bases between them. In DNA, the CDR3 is TGTGCCTGGAGTCCAGGAGGCGGCAATCAGCCCCAGCATTTT. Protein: CAWSPGGGNQPQHF.

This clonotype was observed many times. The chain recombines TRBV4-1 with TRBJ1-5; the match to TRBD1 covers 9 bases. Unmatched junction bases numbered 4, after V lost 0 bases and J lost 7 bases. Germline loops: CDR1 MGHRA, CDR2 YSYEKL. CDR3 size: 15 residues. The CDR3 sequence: CASSQEGQGRQPQHF. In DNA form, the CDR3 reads TGCGCCAGCAGCCAAGAGGGACAGGGACGCCAGCCCCAGCATTTT.

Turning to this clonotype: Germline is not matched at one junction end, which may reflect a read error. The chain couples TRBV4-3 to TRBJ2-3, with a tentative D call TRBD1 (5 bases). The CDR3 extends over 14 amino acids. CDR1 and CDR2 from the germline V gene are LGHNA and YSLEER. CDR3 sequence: CASSLGQGPDAQYF. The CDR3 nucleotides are TGCGCCAGCAGCCTGGGGCAGGGTCCAGATGCGCAGTATTTT.

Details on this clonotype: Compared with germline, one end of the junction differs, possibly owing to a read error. CDR3 nucleotides: TGTGTCAGCAGCTCCTCTGACAGGGGAAACTACGAGCAGTACTTC. Amino acids: CVSSSSDRGNYEQYF. The chain couples TRBV7-2 to TRBJ2-7; 8 bases map to TRBD1. CDR1 is SGHTA and CDR2 is FQGNSA in the germline V gene. The CDR3 sequence is 15 residues long.

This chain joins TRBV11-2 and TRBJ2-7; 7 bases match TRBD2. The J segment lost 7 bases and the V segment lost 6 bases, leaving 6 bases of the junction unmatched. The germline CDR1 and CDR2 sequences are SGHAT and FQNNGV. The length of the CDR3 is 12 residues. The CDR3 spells CASRVTAGEQYF. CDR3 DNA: TGTGCCAGCAGGGTGACAGCGGGAGAGCAGTACTTC.